A selection of T cell receptor beta chains follows, all from one sample in a study of shared clonotypes between healthy human individuals. TCRdb keeps only in-frame clones here, not all; method: immunoSEQ multiplex PCR. Among 550,000 to 750,000 clones, around 95% were seen once, and the ten largest hold about 0.11%. Input material: naive CD8+ T cells sorted from blood. The receptors shown here come from a woman aged 30 to 39 in good health. CDR3s include the opening cysteine and the closing phenylalanine or tryptophan. The D gene is left open where the match is weak. Clone size appears in some rows only: once, few, many, or a class for an expanded clone.

clone_size	d_call	v_call	j_call	cdr3_nt	cdr3_aa
-	TRBD2	TRBV10-3	TRBJ2-3	TGTGCCATCAGTGTGGCGACTAGCGGTACACAAGATACGCAGTATTTT	CAISVATSGTQDTQYF
-	-	TRBV7-2	TRBJ2-5	TGTGCCAGCAGCTTACACCGGGGAAGAGAGACCCAGTACTTC	CASSLHRGRETQYF
-	TRBD2	TRBV28	TRBJ2-7	TGTGCCAGCAGCCTGACTAGCGGGAGCGAGCAGTACTTC	CASSLTSGSEQYF
-	TRBD2	TRBV2	TRBJ2-7	TGTGCCAGCAGGGGACTAGCGGTTTACTACGAGCAGTACTTC	CASRGLAVYYEQYF
few	TRBD1	TRBV11-2	TRBJ2-7	TGTGCCAGCAGCTTTGCGGGACAGGGCTACGAGCAGTACTTC	CASSFAGQGYEQYF
-	-	TRBV11-3	TRBJ2-2	TGTGCCAGCAGCCCCCAAAGGTCGGCCACCGGGGAGCTGTTTTTT	CASSPQRSATGELFF
-	TRBD1	TRBV19	TRBJ1-5	TGTGCCAGTACTGGCCAGGGGGTTGCTCAGCCCCAGCATTTT	CASTGQGVAQPQHF
-	-	TRBV5-4	TRBJ1-2	TGTGCCAGCAGCTTGGGACCGTATGGCTACACCTTC	CASSLGPYGYTF
-	TRBD2	TRBV28	TRBJ2-7	TGTGCCAGCAGTTTAAGTCTAGCGGTGACCTACGAGCAGTACTTC	CASSLSLAVTYEQYF
-	-	TRBV6-1	TRBJ1-1	TGTGCCAGCAGTGAAGGGGAGGGCTGGAACACTGAAGCTTTCTTT	CASSEGEGWNTEAFF
-	-	TRBV28	TRBJ2-1	TGTGCCAGCAGCCTGCGCACACCCACGAATGAGCAGTTCTTC	CASSLRTPTNEQFF
-	-	TRBV9	TRBJ1-1	TGTGCCAGCAGCGTAGAGTCACAGGCCTACACTGAAGCTTTCTTT	CASSVESQAYTEAFF
-	TRBD1	TRBV25-1	TRBJ1-4	TGTGCCAGCAGTGTCAGGACAGGGTCAGCTAATGAAAAACTGTTTTTT	CASSVRTGSANEKLFF
-	TRBD2	TRBV23-1	TRBJ2-7	TGCGCCAGCAGTCAAGCAACTAGCGGGAGGGCCAAGGACGAGCAGTACTTC	CASSQATSGRAKDEQYF
-	TRBD1	TRBV6-5	TRBJ1-1	TGTGCCAGCAGTTCCACGGACAGGGCGGGCACTGAAGCTTTCTTT	CASSSTDRAGTEAFF
once	TRBD1	TRBV2	TRBJ1-2	TGTGCCAGCAGCGACAGGGGGATCTATGGCTACACCTTC	CASSDRGIYGYTF
-	-	TRBV5-5	TRBJ2-7	TGTGCCAGCAGCTTGGGACCGAACTACGAGCAGTACTTC	CASSLGPNYEQYF
-	-	TRBV6-1	TRBJ2-1	TGTGCCAGCAGTGAAAACCCGGGACCACAGTTCTACAATGAGCAGTTCTTC	CASSENPGPQFYNEQFF
-	-	TRBV11-2	TRBJ2-7	TGTGCCAGCAGCTTTACGGCAGCGTACGAGCAGTACTTC	CASSFTAAYEQYF
-	-	TRBV4-1	TRBJ1-3	TGCGCCAGCAGCCAAGTGTTGGGCTCTGGAAACACCATATATTTT	CASSQVLGSGNTIYF
once	-	TRBV21-1	TRBJ2-5	TGTGCCAGCAGCAAACTCAAGGGTAGGCCAGAGACCCAGTACTTC	CASSKLKGRPETQYF
-	-	TRBV11-2	TRBJ2-5	TGTGCCAGCAGCGGGTATGACCAAGAGACCCAGTACTTC	CASSGYDQETQYF
-	-	TRBV4-2	TRBJ2-1	TGTGCCAGCAGCCAGGAATCCGGCTCCGGGAATGAGCAGTTCTTC	CASSQESGSGNEQFF
-	TRBD2	TRBV4-1	TRBJ2-7	TGCGCCAGCAGCCTTAATCCCACCGGGACTAGCGTCTCCTACGAGCAGTACTTC	CASSLNPTGTSVSYEQYF
once	-	TRBV12-2	TRBJ2-7	TGTGCAAGTCGCCCCCGGGCTGTGGCGATGTTAGAGCAGTACTTC	CASRPRAVAMLEQYF
-	-	TRBV4-1	TRBJ2-7	TGCGCCAGCAGCCAGGGACACTACCGCTCCTACGAGCAGTACTTC	CASSQGHYRSYEQYF
-	-	TRBV7-9	TRBJ1-5	TGTGCCAGCAGCTTTGTGTCGGGCAATCAGCCCCAGCATTTT	CASSFVSGNQPQHF
-	TRBD2	TRBV5-1	TRBJ2-7	TGCGCCAGCAGCGTTGGGGGGGACGAGCAGTACTTC	CASSVGGDEQYF
-	TRBD1	TRBV11-2	TRBJ2-7	TGTGCCAGCAGCTTTGGACAGGGGTCCTACGAGCAGTACTTC	CASSFGQGSYEQYF
-	-	TRBV4-1	TRBJ1-1	TGCGCCAGCAGCCAAGGCAGAGGGGAAGGGAGGCCTGAAGCTTTCTTT	CASSQGRGEGRPEAFF
once	-	TRBV5-4	TRBJ1-2	TGTGCCAGCAGCCCCGAGGGGGGGTACTATGGCTACACCTTC	CASSPEGGYYGYTF
-	TRBD1	TRBV28	TRBJ2-7	TGTGCCAGCAGAATTACAGGGGCGGGTGTTGAGCAGTACTTC	CASRITGAGVEQYF
-	-	TRBV2	TRBJ1-2	TGTGCCAGCAGTGATGACGAAATATATGGCTACACCTTC	CASSDDEIYGYTF
-	-	TRBV16	TRBJ2-7	TGTGCCAGCAGCTCTTTCGATGGTCGGAACCTCGGTTTC	CASSSFDGRNLGF
-	TRBD1	TRBV27	TRBJ2-7	TGTGCCAGCAGTTCCGGGACAGGGTACCACGAGCAGTACTTC	CASSSGTGYHEQYF